This TCR beta chain was retrieved from a study of T cell responses to AZD1222 COVID-19 vaccine. In the study overall: Second-dose recipients at about 4 or about 12 weeks were treated as one pooled group.

As concerns this clone: Its antigen is as yet unknown.

Study-level results: Most donors were white British and more were female, and clonal diversity was possibly underestimated.

This CDR3 contains 13 residues. Per germline, CDR1 MNHEY and CDR2 SVGAGI. V was clipped by 4 bases and J by 3 bases, with 9 bases between them. Some clones are missing from TCRdb's copy, which holds only in-frame ones; the method was immunoSEQ multiplex PCR. The top ten hold about 1.6% of the sample, which has about 110,000 clones, about 88% seen once. The sample consisted of peripheral blood, taken on day 0 of AZD1222 vaccination. The origin of this receptor is an adult in good health. The V call is TRBV6-5, the J call TRBJ1-1; possibly TRBD1 for D (6 bases). The CDR3 is CASSSGQYTEAFF. The CDR3 region has the DNA TGTGCCAGCAGTTCCGGACAGTACACTGAAGCTTTCTTT.